The sequence of this T cell receptor (beta chain) was determined in a study of blood T cells in healthy people across ages. Study-level results: There were more naive CD4+ cells and higher diversity in long-lived donors than in aged donors.

Donors were systemically healthy Caucasian individuals from Russia aged roughly 6 to 100 years. As to this clonotype: Its antigen remains unidentified.

V was trimmed by 5 bases and J by 2 bases, leaving 7 bases between them. Germline CDR1 and CDR2: SQVTM and ANQGSEA. The CDR3 extends over 12 amino acids. With a J-beta primer mix and a sample-barcoded 5' primer, a second PCR ran 7 to 11 cycles. TCRdb reprocessed the 5' RACE reads via MiXCR and lists one record per CDR3 protein. Among 1.4 million to 1.5 million distinct CDR3 sequences listed, approximately 38% were seen once. Source material: blood. V and J are TRBV29-1 and TRBJ1-3; D is undetermined. This TCR was sampled from a woman under 30 in good health. The CDR3 sequence: CSVSVPGNTIYF. CDR3 sequence (DNA): TGCAGCGTTTCAGTACCTGGAAACACCATATATTTT.